These 4 T cell receptor beta chains were sequenced from one sample in a study of identical twins (dated by TCRdb to about 2016). Library preparation employed 5' RACE. The sequencer was an Illumina HiSeq 2000. The raw public reads went through TCRdb reprocessing: fastp at Q25, MiXCR clone calling, in-frame beta chains kept. Each CDR3 protein gets just one entry, which takes the most common genes and DNA from the rows behind it. The sample profile shows 540,000 or so distinct CDR3 sequences; 20% to 25% of them were found once. 0.45% to 0.5% of the sample belongs to the ten largest clones. The sample also formed part of further work on yellow fever vaccine responses in identical twins.

The material sequenced was CD4+ T cells sorted from blood. These receptor sequences come from a woman between 18 and 29 years old in good health.

The chain employs TRBV20-1 and TRBJ2-7; perhaps TRBD2 as D (7 bases). Germline V gives CDR1 DFQATT, CDR2 SNEGSKA (reference sequence). The CDR3 loop spans 18 amino acids. The CDR3 DNA follows: TGCTGTGCTTCTCCAACCCGGGGGGCTGGGACCCACCTAGGCGAGCAGTACGTC. Its protein is CCASPTRGAGTHLGEQYV.

V gene TRBV2 combines with J gene TRBJ2-3; a possible D gene is TRBD2 (6 bases). Germline values: CDR1 SNHLY, CDR2 FYNNEI. The CDR3 extends over 14 amino acids. V lost 4 bases and J lost 6, with 14 bases in between. CDR3 residues: CASSGGTASDTQYF. Written as DNA, the CDR3 is TGTGCCAGCAGTGGGGGGACTGCCTCGGATACGCAGTATTTT.

J is TRBJ2-7 and V is TRBV19, with 8 bases aligning to TRBD2. Germline V gene data show CDR1 as LNHDA and CDR2 as SQIVND (reference sequence). This CDR3 comprises 16 residues. J lost 4 bases, V lost 4 bases, and 12 bases had no gene match. The CDR3 bases are TGTGCCAGTAGTACATTCTCCCGGGCTAGCGGGTACGAGCAGTACTTC. Protein: CASSTFSRASGYEQYF.

This clonotype was seen just once. This chain connects TRBV18 to TRBJ2-6; D not certain. The germline V gene encodes CDR1 KGHSH and CDR2 LQKENI. The CDR3 spans 13 residues. Trimming took off 8 bases at V and 2 bases at J, with 7 bases between the two ends. CDR3 nucleotide sequence: TGTGCCAGCGCGGAAACTGGGGCCAACGTCCTGACTTTC. It yields the protein CASAETGANVLTF.